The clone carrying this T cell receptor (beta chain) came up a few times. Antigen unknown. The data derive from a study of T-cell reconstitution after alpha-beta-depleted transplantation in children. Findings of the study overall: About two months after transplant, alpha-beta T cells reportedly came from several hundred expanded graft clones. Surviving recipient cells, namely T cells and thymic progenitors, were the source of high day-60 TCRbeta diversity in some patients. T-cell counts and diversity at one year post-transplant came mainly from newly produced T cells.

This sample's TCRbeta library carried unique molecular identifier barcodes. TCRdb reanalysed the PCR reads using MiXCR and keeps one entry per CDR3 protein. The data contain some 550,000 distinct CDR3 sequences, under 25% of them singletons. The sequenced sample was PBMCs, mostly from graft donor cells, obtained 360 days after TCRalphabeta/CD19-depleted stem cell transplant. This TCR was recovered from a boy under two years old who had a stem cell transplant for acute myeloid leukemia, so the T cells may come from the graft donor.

CDR3: CASSLAPDAGTDTQYF. The CDR3, as DNA: TGTGCCAGCAGCTTAGCCCCGGATGCAGGCACAGATACGCAGTATTTT. V gene TRBV7-2 combines with J gene TRBJ2-3; D unclear. V was clipped by 0 bases and J by 1 base, with 11 bases between them. Germline assignment: CDR1 SGHTA and CDR2 FQGNSA. The CDR3 runs to 16 residues.